What follows are 6 T cell receptor beta chains derived from one specimen sequenced in a study of OX40 agonist ivuxolimab in advanced cancers. This table comes from immunoSEQ multiplex PCR, and its TCRdb copy is limited to in-frame clones, with some not included. This sample has approximately 31,000 clones, with roughly 86% found just once. This specimen consisted of CD4+ or CD8+ T cells sorted from blood, obtained in a trial of the OX40 agonist ivuxolimab. These receptors originate from an adult with an advanced solid tumor such as melanoma, head and neck, liver or kidney cancer.

The chain is built from TRBV18 and TRBJ2-7; D remains unclear. The CDR3 has 14 residues. The V end lost 2 bases, the J end lost 3 bases, and 11 bases lay between the germline ends. CDR1 and CDR2 (germline): KGHSH, LQKENI. Here the CDR3 DNA reads TGTGCCAGCTCACCAATCGAGAACCACTACGAGCAGTACTTC. Amino acids: CASSPIENHYEQYF.

The chain uses TRBV27 and TRBJ1-1; D call uncertain. V lost 6 bases and J lost 6, with 14 bases in between. In germline, CDR1 is MNHEY, CDR2 SMNVEV (reference sequence). The CDR3 extends over 13 amino acids. The CDR3 sequence is CASSLRSGSEAFF. Written as DNA, the CDR3 is TGTGCCAGCAGCCTCAGATCTGGATCTGAAGCTTTCTTT.

This chain joins TRBV25-1 and TRBJ2-1, with D perhaps given as TRBD1 or TRBD2 (5 bases each). V gave up 8 bases and J gave up 6 bases, with 5 bases separating them. Germline CDR1 is MGHDK and CDR2 is SYGVNS. The CDR3 has 10 residues. DNA of the CDR3: TGTGCCAGCGGGGGCAATGAGCAGTTCTTC. Amino acid sequence: CASGGNEQFF.

The gene calls are TRBV2 and TRBJ1-5; D unresolved. Germline V gene sequence: CDR1 SNHLY, CDR2 FYNNEI. The CDR3 spans 17 residues. The ends were cut back, 6 bases at V and 2 bases at J, with 20 bases in the middle. CDR3: CASRRLQSERGNQPQHF. The CDR3 nucleotides read TGTGCCAGCAGGAGACTGCAGTCAGAGAGAGGCAATCAGCCCCAGCATTTT.

The rearrangement joins TRBV19 to TRBJ1-5; tentative D call: TRBD1 (6 bases). This CDR3 is built from 15 residues. From germline, CDR1 is LNHDA and CDR2 SQIVND (reference sequence). With 7 bases removed from V and 0 bases from J, the gap between germline ends came to 13 bases. The CDR3 nucleotides are TGTGCCAGTACTCAACAGGGTTATAGCAATCAGCCCCAGCATTTT. It yields the protein CASTQQGYSNQPQHF.

This chain links TRBV5-1 with TRBJ2-7, with D uncertain. CDR1 and CDR2 (germline): SGHRS, YFSETQ. Trimming cost V 4 bases and J 0 bases, with 14 bases left between them. The CDR3 consists of 15 residues. The CDR3 DNA sequence: TGCGCCAGCAGCGAGACCGCAACCGCCTCCTACGAGCAGTACTTC. Translation: CASSETATASYEQYF.